What follows are 18 T cell receptor delta chains derived from one specimen sequenced in a study of gammadelta T cells in human blood. TCRdb re-processed the RT-PCR reads via CATT. There are around 700 delta-chain clones in the sample; about 20% occur only once, and 20% to 25% lies in the top ten. Sample: Vgamma9Vdelta2 gamma-delta T cells from fetal blood. These receptors came from a human fetus.

The chain has TRDV2 and TRDJ1, with 12 positions matching TRDD3. TCRdb gives no J gene; it was assigned here by matching the DNA to germline. The length of the CDR3 is 18 residues. Germline V gene sequence: CDR1 GEAIGNYY, CDR2 EKD. V lost 0 bases and J lost 0; bases outside the gene matches: 7. The CDR3: CACDTVLGDTWDTDKLIF. In DNA, the CDR3 is TGTGCCTGTGACACCGTACTGGGGGATACCTGGGACACCGATAAACTCATCTTT.

This clone is categorized as large. The identical CDR3 is also encoded by other nucleotide sequences in the sample. The rearrangement links TRDV2 to TRDJ3; D is undetermined. CDR1 and CDR2 (germline): GEAIGNYY, EKD. V was cut by 3 bases and J by 0 bases, with 8 bases left in between. The CDR3 is made up of 16 amino acids. The CDR3 region is CACDLSFSWDTRQMFF. DNA of the CDR3: TGTGCCTGTGACCTGAGTTTCTCCTGGGACACCCGACAGATGTTTTTC.

On this clone itself: This may stem from a read error, because a much larger clone lies one nucleotide away. The same CDR3 arises from other DNA sequences in this sample as well. The J gene is TRDJ1, the V gene TRDV2; TRDD3 matches 8 bases. The V and J ends lost 0 bases and 1 base, in that order; junction bases with no gene match: 3. The CDR3 extends over 15 amino acids. Germline V gene sequence: CDR1 GEAIGNYY, CDR2 EKD. The CDR3 DNA reads as TGTGCCTGTGACACCGGAGGGATACGCACCGATAAACTCATCTTT. It yields the protein CACDTGGIRTDKLIF.

Sample share makes this clone medium-sized. This rearrangement joins TRDV2 to TRDJ3, with TRDD3 matching 13 bases. The ends lost 2 bases at V and 2 bases at J; junction bases unmatched: 2. The CDR3 spans 18 residues. Germline V CDR1 and CDR2: GEAIGNYY, EKD. In DNA, the CDR3 is TGTGCCTGTGACATACTGGGGGATACGCCCTGGGACACCCGACAGATGTTTTTC. Protein sequence: CACDILGDTPWDTRQMFF.

This clone has only one observation. With only one base between it and a far larger clone, this is likely a read error. Here the V gene is TRDV2, but the J gene went uncalled; TRDD3, the D gene given by the table, was not confirmed from the DNA. The CDR3 runs 16 residues. Looked up from germline, CDR1 is GEAIGNYY and CDR2 is EKD. CDR3 DNA sequence: TGTGCCTGTGACACCTGGGGGATAAGGGACACCCGACAGAGGTTTTTC. Translated: CACDTWGIRDTRQRFF.

Concerning this clone: A far larger clone differs by one base, so this is likely a read error. The gene calls are TRDV2 and TRDJ3, with 9 nucleotides matching TRDD3. The J gene, not given by TCRdb, was assigned here from a germline match of the nucleotide sequence. V was pared by 0 bases and J by 0 bases, with 8 bases of the junction left unmatched. This CDR3 contains 20 residues. Per the germline V gene, CDR1 is GEAIGNYY and CDR2 is EKD. The chain's CDR3 is CACDTWGDTESSWDTRQMFF. CDR3 bases: TGTGCCTGTGACACCTGGGGGGATACAGAGAGCTCCTGGGACACCCGACAGATGTTTTTC.

In its sample, this clone ranks as large (0.1 to 1%). V gene TRDV2 combines with J gene TRDJ3, with 11 bases that match TRDD3. The CDR3 is 17 residues long. Germline-derived CDR1 and CDR2 are GEAIGNYY and EKD. The V gene end was trimmed by 3 bases and the J gene end by 2 bases; junction bases not matched to a gene: 2. The CDR3 loop reads CACDLLGDTWDTRQMFF. The CDR3 DNA reads as TGTGCCTGTGACCTACTGGGGGATACCTGGGACACCCGACAGATGTTTTTC.

The assigned J gene is TRDJ1, but the V gene is uncalled; the table calls TRDD3, which could not be checked here. The CDR3 consists of 14 residues. The CDR3 sequence: CAFDTGVYADKLIF. The DNA of the CDR3 is TGTGCCTTTGACACTGGGGTTTACGCCGATAAACTCATCTTT.

Within the sample, this clone is medium-sized. V usage is TRDV2 and J usage is TRDJ3; 7 nucleotides align to TRDD3. This CDR3 comprises 20 residues. V gave up 0 bases and J gave up 0 bases; unmatched junction bases: 10. Germline loops: CDR1 GEAIGNYY, CDR2 EKD. For the CDR3, the DNA is TGTGCCTGTGACACCATCCTTACTGGGGATAGCTCCTGGGACACCCGACAGATGTTTTTC. It is translated as CACDTILTGDSSWDTRQMFF.

This clone was seen more than once but under ten times. Possible read error: a much larger clone is one base away. Other nucleotide sequences in the sample specify the same CDR3. V and J are TRDV2 and TRDJ3; D may be TRDD3 (6 bases). From germline, CDR1 is GEAIGNYY and CDR2 EKD. This CDR3 spans 18 amino acids. Between the trimmed V and J ends, which lost 2 bases and 0 bases, there was a span of 13 bases. DNA of the CDR3: TGTGCCTGTGACATACTGGGTGATACCTCCTGGGACACCCGACAGATGTTTTTC. Its protein product is CACDILGDTSWDTRQMFF.

The chain carries TRDV2 and TRDJ1; 8 bases agree with TRDD3. TCRdb offers no J gene call, so here the DNA was matched to germline to obtain one. Germline-derived CDR1 and CDR2 are GEAIGNYY and EKD. Trimming at V came to 1 base and at J to 0 bases, leaving 6 bases not matched to a gene. The CDR3 length is 16 residues. CDR3 in DNA: TGTGCCTGTGACACTGGGATACGGGAGTACACCGATAAACTCATCTTT. Translating gives CACDTGIREYTDKLIF.

About this clone itself: This likely traces to a read error, being one base from a far larger clone. The chain uses TRDV2 and TRDJ3; TRDD3 aligns across 9 bases. Since TCRdb gives no J gene, matching the DNA to germline was used here to assign it. This CDR3 spans 18 amino acids. V shed 3 bases, J shed 2 bases, and the junction held 7 bases outside the gene matches. Germline CDR1 and CDR2: GEAIGNYY and EKD. DNA for the CDR3: TGTGCCTGTGACCCCCTACTGGGGGACACCTGGGACACCCGACAGATGTTTTTC. Its translation is CACDPLLGDTWDTRQMFF.

This clone showed up just a few times. A junction end diverges from the germline sequence, so it may reflect a read error. The chain is built from TRDV2 and TRDJ3, with 7 nucleotides matching TRDD3. From germline, CDR1 is GEAIGNYY and CDR2 EKD. This CDR3 contains 19 residues. The CDR3 loop is CACDTVGYAGSRDTRQMFF. In DNA, the CDR3 is TGTGCCTGTGACACGGTTGGATACGCAGGCTCCAGGGACACCCGACAGATGTTTTTC.

The chain joins TRDV2 to TRDJ3; TRDD3 agrees at 9 bases. TCRdb leaves out the J gene; it was filled in here by matching the DNA to germline. Germline V gene sequence: CDR1 GEAIGNYY, CDR2 EKD. J lost 0 bases, V lost 1 base, and 6 bases had no gene match. CDR3 length: 19 residues. The CDR3 region is CACDTVLGESSWDTRQMFF. CDR3 DNA: TGTGCCTGTGACACTGTACTGGGGGAGAGCTCCTGGGACACCCGACAGATGTTTTTC.

Sample share makes this clone medium-sized (0.01 to 0.1%). V is TRDV2 and J is TRDJ3, with 10 bases aligning to TRDD3. There are 20 residues in the CDR3. V lost 3 bases, J lost 0 bases, and 10 bases stayed unmatched. Germline-derived CDR1 and CDR2 are GEAIGNYY and EKD. Here the CDR3 reads CACDSVLGDASSWDTRQMFF. Written as DNA, the CDR3 is TGTGCCTGTGACTCCGTACTGGGGGATGCAAGCTCCTGGGACACCCGACAGATGTTTTTC.

By sample share, this clone is large. The chain is built from TRDV2 and TRDJ1; D is undetermined. Trimming took 4 bases from V and 2 from J, leaving 10 bases between them. This CDR3 has 13 amino acids. CDR1 is GEAIGNYY and CDR2 is EKD in the germline V gene. The CDR3 DNA sequence: TGTGCCTGTGATCCCTTACATACCGATAAACTCATCTTT. Its translation is CACDPLHTDKLIF.

About this clone: Possible read error: a much larger clone is one base away. The J gene is TRDJ3, the V gene TRDV2; maybe TRDD3 (5 bases). No J gene is reported in TCRdb; it was inferred here by comparing the DNA with germline. Looked up from germline, CDR1 is GEAIGNYY and CDR2 is EKD. This CDR3 has 16 residues. CDR3 protein: CACDTPSSWDIRQMFF. CDR3 bases: TGTGCCTGTGACACCCCAAGCTCCTGGGACATCCGACAGATGTTTTTC.

This clone is termed medium-sized. The chain links TRDV2 to TRDJ1; D is ambiguous. Trimming stripped 3 bases from V and 7 bases from J, with 17 bases between. This CDR3 region has 14 residues. The V gene's germline CDR1 is GEAIGNYY and CDR2 EKD. CDR3 in amino acids: CACDGRVKGRKLIF. The CDR3 DNA is TGTGCCTGTGACGGGAGAGTAAAGGGCCGTAAACTCATCTTT.